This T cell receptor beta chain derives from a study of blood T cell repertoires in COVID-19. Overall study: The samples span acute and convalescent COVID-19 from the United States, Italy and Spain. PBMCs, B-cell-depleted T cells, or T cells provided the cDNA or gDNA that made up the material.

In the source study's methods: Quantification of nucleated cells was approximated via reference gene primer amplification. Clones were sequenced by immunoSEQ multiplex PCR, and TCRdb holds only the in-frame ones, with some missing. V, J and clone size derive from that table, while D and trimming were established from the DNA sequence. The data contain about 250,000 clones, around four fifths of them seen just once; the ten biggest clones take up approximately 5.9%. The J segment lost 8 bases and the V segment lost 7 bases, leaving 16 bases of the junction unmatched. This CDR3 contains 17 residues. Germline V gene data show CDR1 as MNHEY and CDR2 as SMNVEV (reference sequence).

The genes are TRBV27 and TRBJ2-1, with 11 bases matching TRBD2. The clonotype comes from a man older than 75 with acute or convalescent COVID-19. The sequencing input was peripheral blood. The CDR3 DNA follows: TGTGCCAGCAAGGATCTTAGCGGGGGGGCGGCTATTCATGAGCAGTTCTTC. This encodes CASKDLSGGAAIHEQFF.